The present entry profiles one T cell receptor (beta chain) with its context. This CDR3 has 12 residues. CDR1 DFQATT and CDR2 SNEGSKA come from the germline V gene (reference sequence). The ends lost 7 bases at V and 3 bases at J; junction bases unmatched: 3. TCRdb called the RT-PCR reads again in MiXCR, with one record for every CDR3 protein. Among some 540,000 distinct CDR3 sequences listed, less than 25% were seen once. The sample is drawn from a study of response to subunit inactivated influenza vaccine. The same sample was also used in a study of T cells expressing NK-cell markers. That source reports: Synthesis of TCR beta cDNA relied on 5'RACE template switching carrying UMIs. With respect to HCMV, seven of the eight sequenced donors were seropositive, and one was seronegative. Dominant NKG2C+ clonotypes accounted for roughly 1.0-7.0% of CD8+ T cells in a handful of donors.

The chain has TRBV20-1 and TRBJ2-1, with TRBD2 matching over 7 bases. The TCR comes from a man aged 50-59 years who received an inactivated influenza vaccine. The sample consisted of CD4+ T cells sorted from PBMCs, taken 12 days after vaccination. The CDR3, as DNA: TGCAGTGGTAAGCGGGGCTACAATGAGCAGTTCTTC. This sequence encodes CSGKRGYNEQFF.